Below are 28 T cell receptor beta chains sequenced from a single sample in a study of blood T cell repertoires in COVID-19. Sequenced by immunoSEQ multiplex PCR; TCRdb stores in-frame clones only, minus some. The sample lists 90,000 or so clones; around 72% were seen once. The material sequenced was peripheral blood. Receptor source: a woman of 80 years or more with acute or convalescent COVID-19.

The chain carries TRBV5-1 and TRBJ2-6; no definite D call. This CDR3 comprises 15 residues. V lost 4 bases and J 4 bases, leaving 12 bases between the germline ends. The germline V gene has CDR1 SGHRS and CDR2 YFSETQ. DNA for the CDR3: TGCGCCAGCAGCCCTCCTAGTCCCGGGGCCAACGTCCTGACTTTC. It is translated as CASSPPSPGANVLTF.

This clone came up a few times. This chain connects TRBV10-3 to TRBJ1-4, with D unclear. Germline CDR1 reads ENHRY; CDR2 reads SYGVKD. This CDR3 comprises 16 residues. V lost 0 bases, J lost 11 bases, and 19 bases lay in between. The CDR3 DNA follows: TGTGCCATCAGTGAGTCGGGGTTGGCAACGCCGGGGAAACTGTTTTTT. This gives the protein CAISESGLATPGKLFF.

The chain carries TRBV7-9 and TRBJ1-1, with D possibly being TRBD1 (5 bases). The V gene lost 7 bases and the J gene lost 1 base, with 28 bases spanning the gap. This CDR3 has 19 amino acids. CDR1 and CDR2 (germline): SEHNR, FQNEAQ (reference sequence). CDR3 protein: CASKTLWETGSTGNTEAFF. CDR3 in DNA: TGTGCCAGCAAAACTCTGTGGGAAACGGGTTCTACAGGGAACACTGAAGCTTTCTTT.

The V call is TRBV6-2 or TRBV6-3, the J call TRBJ1-6; D is perhaps TRBD1 (5 bases). Germline values: CDR1 MNHEY, CDR2 SVGEGT. This CDR3 is built from 14 residues. Trimming left V 2 bases short and J 10 bases short, with 12 bases between. The CDR3 DNA follows: TGTGCCAGCAGTTACCCCCAGGGAGGGTCACCCCTCCACTTT. Its protein product is CASSYPQGGSPLHF.

For the CDR3, the DNA is TGTGCCAGCTCAGGGGGAACTAATGAAAAACTGTTTTTT. Translated, it gives CASSGGTNEKLFF. The V gene is TRBV19, the J gene TRBJ1-4, with 7 bases that match TRBD1. The V gene end was trimmed by 9 bases and the J gene end by 1 base; junction bases not matched to a gene: 2. CDR3 length equals 13 residues. Germline assignment: CDR1 LNHDA and CDR2 SQIVND (reference sequence).

V and J are TRBV7-9 and TRBJ2-4, with a weak D call TRBD1 (5 bases). Trimming cost V 5 bases and J 3 bases, with 14 bases left between them. The CDR3 runs 15 residues. Germline V gene sequence: CDR1 SEHNR, CDR2 FQNEAQ (reference sequence). CDR3 DNA: TGTGCCAGCAGCCCGCCCAGGGATGGCAAAAACATTCAGTACTTC. Encoded protein: CASSPPRDGKNIQYF.

This clone was seen a few times. The chain recombines TRBV5-6 with TRBJ1-4, with TRBD1 as a possible D gene (6 bases). CDR3 size: 13 residues. Deletions cut 4 bases from V and 5 bases from J, with 9 bases between. CDR1 SGHDT and CDR2 YYEEEE come from the germline V gene. CDR3 loop: CASSRTVNEKLFF. Written as DNA, the CDR3 is TGTGCCAGCAGCAGGACAGTCAATGAAAAACTGTTTTTT.

This clone was seen only once. This rearrangement joins TRBV3-1 (or the pseudogene TRBV3-2) to TRBJ1-6; D is uncertain. The CDR3 consists of 15 residues. V dropped 1 base and J dropped 7 bases, with 11 bases sitting between them. CDR1 is LGHDT and CDR2 is YNNKEL in the germline V gene (reference sequence). The CDR3 region has the DNA TGTGCCAGCAGCCAAGTAATTGGCGGGAATTCACCCCTCCACTTT. Its protein product is CASSQVIGGNSPLHF.

This clone was recorded a few times. This chain connects TRBV15 to TRBJ2-1, with D possibly being TRBD2 (5 bases). CDR3 size: 13 residues. Germline V lookup: CDR1 LNHNV, CDR2 YYDKDF (reference sequence). The V gene lost 0 bases and the J gene lost 9 bases, with 9 bases spanning the gap. The CDR3 coding sequence is TGTGCCACCAGCAGAGATTACGCGGGTGAGCAGTTCTTC. Its translation: CATSRDYAGEQFF.

The V call is TRBV3-1 (or the pseudogene TRBV3-2), the J call TRBJ1-3; no definite D call. The length of the CDR3 is 15 residues. CDR1 is LGHDT and CDR2 is YNNKEL in the germline V gene (reference sequence). The ends were cut back, 5 bases at V and 3 bases at J, with 14 bases in the middle. In nucleotides, the CDR3 is TGTGCCAGCAGCTTCAGAGGGAGTAGTGGAAACACCATATATTTT. This encodes CASSFRGSSGNTIYF.

The genes are TRBV7-2 and TRBJ1-2, with D maybe TRBD1 (5 bases). The CDR3 extends over 17 amino acids. V was cut by 4 bases and J by 1 base, with 19 bases left in between. Per the germline V gene, CDR1 is SGHTA and CDR2 is FQGNSA. CDR3 sequence reads: CASSSLPPGPLNYGYTF. The CDR3 coding sequence is TGTGCCAGCAGCTCCCTCCCTCCAGGGCCCCTTAACTATGGCTACACCTTC. Full variable domain (rest looked up from reference TRBV7-2 and TRBJ1-2): GAGVSQSPSNKVTEKGKDVELRCDPISGHTALYWYRQSLGQGLEFLIYFQGNSAPDKSGLPSDRFSAERTGGSVSTLTIQRTQQEDSAVYLCASSSLPPGPLNYGYTFGSGTRLTVV.

This clone was seen just once. The V gene is TRBV7-6, the J gene TRBJ1-1; maybe TRBD1 (5 bases). V lost 2 bases, J lost 4 bases, and 8 bases lay in between. This CDR3 comprises 13 residues. The germline gives CDR1 SGHVS, CDR2 FNYEAQ. The chain's CDR3 is CASSLQGFTEAFF. The CDR3 DNA follows: TGTGCCAGCAGCTTACAGGGATTCACTGAAGCTTTCTTT.

The V gene is TRBV11-2, the J gene TRBJ2-1, with 12 bases lining up with TRBD2. Germline V gives CDR1 SGHAT, CDR2 FQNNGV. Germline trimming cut 7 bases from V and 8 bases from J; bases unmatched to any gene: 12. CDR3 length equals 16 residues. The CDR3 region is CASNKVLAGGPDEQFF. CDR3 sequence (DNA): TGTGCCAGCAATAAAGTGCTAGCGGGGGGGCCGGATGAGCAGTTCTTC.

This chain joins TRBV7-2 and TRBJ1-2, with D possibly being TRBD1 (6 bases). The CDR3 is 15 amino acids. The ends were cut back, 1 base at V and 3 bases at J, with 12 bases in the middle. Germline CDR1 SGHTA, CDR2 FQGNSA. This CDR3 reads CASSLGQTGDYGYTF. CDR3 bases: TGTGCCAGCAGCTTAGGTCAGACAGGAGACTATGGCTACACCTTC.

This clone was detected a few times. This rearrangement joins TRBV6-1 to TRBJ1-5, with D perhaps matching TRBD1 (6 bases). This CDR3 region has 15 residues. Germline V gives CDR1 MNHNS, CDR2 SASEGT. The V gene lost 1 base and the J gene lost 7 bases, with 14 bases spanning the gap. CDR3 sequence reads: CASSEGSGGLQPQHF. CDR3 coding DNA: TGTGCCAGCAGTGAAGGGTCGGGGGGGCTACAGCCCCAGCATTTT.

The gene calls are TRBV7-2 and TRBJ2-7; 8 nucleotides agree with TRBD1. J gave up 2 bases and V 5 bases, and 14 bases lay outside the gene matches. The CDR3 extends over 17 amino acids. Looked up from germline, CDR1 is SGHTA and CDR2 is FQGNSA. Written as DNA, the CDR3 is TGTGCCAGCAGCCCGAAGTCCGACAGGGGTAGCCCCTACGAGCAGTACTTC. Translating gives CASSPKSDRGSPYEQYF. Filled out from reference TRBV7-2 and TRBJ2-7, the complete variable domain reads GAGVSQSPSNKVTEKGKDVELRCDPISGHTALYWYRQSLGQGLEFLIYFQGNSAPDKSGLPSDRFSAERTGGSVSTLTIQRTQQEDSAVYLCASSPKSDRGSPYEQYFGPGTRLTVT.

The chain joins TRBV4-3 to TRBJ1-3; 8 bases line up with TRBD1. CDR1 is LGHNA, CDR2 YSLEER, per germline. The CDR3 contains 20 residues. The trim removed 0 bases at V and 0 bases at J, leaving 13 bases unmatched. CDR3 in amino acids: CASSQEVRQGAQFSGNTIYF. The DNA of the CDR3 is TGCGCCAGCAGCCAAGAGGTCAGGCAGGGGGCACAATTCTCTGGAAACACCATATATTTT.

The CDR3 DNA follows: TGCGCCAGCAGCCGGACAGGGGGCGCCGGGGAGCTGTTTTTT. Protein sequence: CASSRTGGAGELFF. V usage is TRBV5-1 and J usage is TRBJ2-2, with 11 bases that match TRBD1. This CDR3 region has 14 residues. Germline lookup yields CDR1 SGHRS and CDR2 YFSETQ. Unmatched junction bases numbered 2, after V lost 4 bases and J lost 6 bases. Variable domain in full (rest from reference TRBV5-1 and TRBJ2-2): KAGVTQTPRYLIKTRGQQVTLSCSPISGHRSVSWYQQTPGQGLQFLFEYFSETQRNKGNFPGRFSGRQFSNSRSEMNVSTLELGDSALYLCASSRTGGAGELFFGEGSRLTVL.

The chain joins TRBV24-1 to TRBJ2-1; D is unresolved. The CDR3 spans 15 residues. Germline CDR1 KGHDR, CDR2 SFDVKD. The V end lost 0 bases, the J end lost 0 bases, and 5 bases lay between the germline ends. The CDR3 DNA reads as TGTGCCACCAGTGATTTGGATAGCTCCTACAATGAGCAGTTCTTC. Protein: CATSDLDSSYNEQFF.

The rearrangement uses TRBV20-1 and TRBJ1-4; D unresolved. The CDR3 contains 12 residues. With 5 bases removed from V and 4 bases from J, the gap between germline ends came to 8 bases. Germline CDR1 reads DFQATT; CDR2 reads SNEGSKA (reference sequence). CDR3 coding DNA: TGCAGTGCTCGTGACCTTAATGAAAAACTGTTTTTT. This translates into CSARDLNEKLFF.

J is TRBJ1-1 and V is TRBV7-2; TRBD1 might be the D (5 bases). From germline, CDR1 is SGHTA and CDR2 FQGNSA. The V end was cut by 5 bases, the J end by 2 bases, with 12 bases between. The CDR3 totals 14 residues. The CDR3 here is CASSEDSLNTEAFF. In nucleotides, the CDR3 is TGTGCCAGCAGCGAAGACAGTCTAAACACTGAAGCTTTCTTT.

The chain combines TRBV7-8 with TRBJ1-2; weak D call: TRBD1 (5 bases). The CDR3 loop spans 14 amino acids. Germline values: CDR1 SGHVS, CDR2 FQNEAQ. Between the trimmed V and J ends, which lost 2 bases and 4 bases, there was a span of 11 bases. Here the CDR3 reads CASSLSGQAYGYTF. The CDR3 coding sequence is TGTGCCAGCAGCTTATCAGGGCAGGCCTATGGCTACACCTTC.

The V gene is TRBV6-2 or TRBV6-3, the J gene TRBJ1-5; TRBD1 aligns across 11 bases. CDR3 length equals 14 residues. The V gene end was trimmed by 5 bases and the J gene end by 5 bases; junction bases not matched to a gene: 2. Per germline, CDR1 MNHEY and CDR2 SVGEGT. CDR3 amino acids: CASSGQGADQPQHF. For the CDR3, the DNA is TGTGCCAGCAGTGGACAGGGGGCTGATCAGCCCCAGCATTTT.

Worth noting for this clone: Being one base from a much bigger clone, this may be a read error. The genes are TRBV7-2 and TRBJ1-2, with a tentative D call TRBD1 (5 bases). Germline-derived CDR1 and CDR2 are SGHTA and FQGNSA. There are 13 residues in the CDR3. With 5 bases removed from V and 1 base from J, the gap between germline ends came to 8 bases. CDR3 residues: CASSPDSNYGYTF. The CDR3 bases are TGTGCCAGCAGCCCCGACAGTAACTATGGCTACACCTTC.

The DNA for the CDR3 is TGTGCCAGCAGCCAAGATCTGAGGGGGCCGGGCTACACCTTC. It specifies CASSQDLRGPGYTF. This chain connects TRBV3-1 (or the pseudogene TRBV3-2) to TRBJ1-2; 7 bases align to TRBD1. Germline CDR1 LGHDT, CDR2 YNNKEL (reference sequence). The trim removed 0 bases at V and 8 bases at J, leaving 6 bases unmatched. This CDR3 spans 14 amino acids.

The chain recombines TRBV27 with TRBJ2-7; 10 bases agree with TRBD2. CDR1 is MNHEY, CDR2 SMNVEV, per germline (reference sequence). CDR3 size: 14 residues. V shed 6 bases and J 4 bases; nucleotides not matched to a gene: 6. CDR3 loop: CASRGSSGGYEQYF. In DNA form, the CDR3 reads TGTGCCAGCAGAGGGTCTAGCGGGGGTTACGAGCAGTACTTC.

This chain links TRBV29-1 with TRBJ2-3; D is ambiguous. This CDR3 is 10 amino acids long. V lost 7 bases and J lost 3, with 5 bases in between. Germline V gene lookup returns CDR1 SQVTM and CDR2 ANQGSEA. This CDR3 reads CSAPTDTQYF. As DNA, the CDR3 is TGCAGCGCCCCGACAGATACGCAGTATTTT.

The chain links TRBV19 to TRBJ1-2, with 7 bases identical to TRBD1. The germline CDR1 and CDR2 sequences are LNHDA and SQIVND (reference sequence). CDR3 size: 15 residues. V shed 3 bases and J 7 bases; nucleotides not matched to a gene: 11. CDR3 amino acids: CASSITRGRSGGYTF. CDR3 in DNA: TGTGCCAGTAGTATCACTAGGGGGCGCAGCGGTGGCTACACCTTC. The full variable domain, completed using reference TRBV19 and TRBJ1-2, is DGGITQSPKYLFRKEGQNVTLSCEQNLNHDAMYWYRQDPGQGLRLIYYSQIVNDFQKGDIAEGYSVSREKKESFPLTVTSAQKNPTAFYLCASSITRGRSGGYTFGSGTRLTVV.